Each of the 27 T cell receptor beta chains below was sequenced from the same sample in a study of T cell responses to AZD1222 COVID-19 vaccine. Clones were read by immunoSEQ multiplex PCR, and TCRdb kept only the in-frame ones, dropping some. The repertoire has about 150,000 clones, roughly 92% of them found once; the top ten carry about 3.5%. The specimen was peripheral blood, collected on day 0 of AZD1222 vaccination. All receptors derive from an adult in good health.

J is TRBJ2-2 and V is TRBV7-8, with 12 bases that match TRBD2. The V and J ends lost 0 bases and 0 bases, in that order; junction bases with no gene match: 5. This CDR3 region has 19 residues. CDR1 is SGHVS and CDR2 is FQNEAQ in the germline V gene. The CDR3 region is CASSLALGLAGTNTGELFF. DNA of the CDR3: TGTGCCAGCAGCTTAGCCCTGGGACTAGCGGGCACGAACACCGGGGAGCTGTTTTTT.

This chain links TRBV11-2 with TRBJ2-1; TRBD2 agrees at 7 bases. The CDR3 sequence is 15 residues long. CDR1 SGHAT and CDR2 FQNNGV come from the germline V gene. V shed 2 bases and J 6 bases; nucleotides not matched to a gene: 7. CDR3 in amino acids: CASSLMTGLPNEQFF. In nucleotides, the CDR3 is TGTGCCAGCAGCTTAATGACGGGACTACCCAATGAGCAGTTCTTC.

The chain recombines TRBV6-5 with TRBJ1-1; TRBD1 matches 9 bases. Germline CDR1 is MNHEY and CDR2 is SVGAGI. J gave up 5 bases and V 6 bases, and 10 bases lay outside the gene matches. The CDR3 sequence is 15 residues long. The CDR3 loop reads CASRQPGQGWTEAFF. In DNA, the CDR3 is TGTGCCAGCAGACAACCGGGACAGGGTTGGACTGAAGCTTTCTTT.

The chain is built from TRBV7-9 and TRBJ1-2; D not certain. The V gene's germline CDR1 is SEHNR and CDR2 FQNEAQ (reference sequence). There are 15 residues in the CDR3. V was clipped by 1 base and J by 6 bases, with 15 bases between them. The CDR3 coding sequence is TGTGCCAGCAGCTTAGTGGCCAGGCTAAGGGATGGCTACACCTTC. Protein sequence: CASSLVARLRDGYTF.

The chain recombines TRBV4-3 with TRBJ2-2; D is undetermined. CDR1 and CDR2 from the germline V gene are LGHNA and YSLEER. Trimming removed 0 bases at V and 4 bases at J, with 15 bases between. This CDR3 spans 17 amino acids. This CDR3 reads CASSQDSGIVGTGELFF. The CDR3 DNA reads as TGCGCCAGCAGCCAAGATAGTGGAATTGTCGGCACCGGGGAGCTGTTTTTT.

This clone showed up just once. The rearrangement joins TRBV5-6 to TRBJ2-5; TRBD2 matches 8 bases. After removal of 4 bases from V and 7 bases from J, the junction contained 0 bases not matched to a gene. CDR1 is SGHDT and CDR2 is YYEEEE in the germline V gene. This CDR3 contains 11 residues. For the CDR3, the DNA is TGTGCCAGCAGCGCGGGGGGGACCCAGTACTTC. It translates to CASSAGGTQYF.

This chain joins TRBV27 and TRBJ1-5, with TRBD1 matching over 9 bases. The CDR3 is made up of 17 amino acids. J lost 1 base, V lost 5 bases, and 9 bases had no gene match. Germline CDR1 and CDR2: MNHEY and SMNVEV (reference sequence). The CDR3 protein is CASSTGTGSLSNQPQHF. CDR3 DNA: TGTGCCAGCAGTACGGGGACAGGGAGTTTGAGCAATCAGCCCCAGCATTTT.

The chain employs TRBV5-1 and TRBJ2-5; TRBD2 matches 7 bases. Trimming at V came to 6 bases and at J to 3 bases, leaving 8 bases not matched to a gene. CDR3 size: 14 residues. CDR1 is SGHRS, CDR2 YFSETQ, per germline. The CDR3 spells CASKVTSGKETQYF. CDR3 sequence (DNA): TGCGCCAGCAAGGTCACGAGCGGGAAAGAGACCCAGTACTTC.

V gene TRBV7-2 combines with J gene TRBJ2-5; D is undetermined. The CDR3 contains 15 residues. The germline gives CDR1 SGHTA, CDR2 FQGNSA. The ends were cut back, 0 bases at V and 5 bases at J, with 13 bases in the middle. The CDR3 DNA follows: TGTGCCAGCAGCTTAGCTAGCCTGGTTGGGGAGACCCAGTACTTC. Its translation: CASSLASLVGETQYF.

CDR3 amino acids: CSVERVGTYNEQFF. CDR3 coding DNA: TGCAGCGTCGAGCGGGTGGGGACCTACAATGAGCAGTTCTTC. This chain connects TRBV29-1 to TRBJ2-1; the D gene is possibly TRBD2 (6 bases). The V and J ends lost 6 bases and 2 bases respectively, with 14 bases between them. The germline V gene has CDR1 SQVTM and CDR2 ANQGSEA. The CDR3 length is 14 residues.

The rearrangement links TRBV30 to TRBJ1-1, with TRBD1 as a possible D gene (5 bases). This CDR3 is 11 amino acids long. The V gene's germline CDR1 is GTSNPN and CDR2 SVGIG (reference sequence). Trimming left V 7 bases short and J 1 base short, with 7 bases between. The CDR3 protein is CASGQNTEAFF. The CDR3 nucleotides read TGTGCCTCGGGGCAGAACACTGAAGCTTTCTTT. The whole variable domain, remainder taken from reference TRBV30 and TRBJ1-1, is SQTIHQWPATLVQPVGSPLSLECTVEGTSNPNLYWYRQAAGRGLQLLFYSVGIGQISSEVPQNLSASRPQDRQFILSSKKLLLSDSGFYLCASGQNTEAFFGQGTRLTVV.

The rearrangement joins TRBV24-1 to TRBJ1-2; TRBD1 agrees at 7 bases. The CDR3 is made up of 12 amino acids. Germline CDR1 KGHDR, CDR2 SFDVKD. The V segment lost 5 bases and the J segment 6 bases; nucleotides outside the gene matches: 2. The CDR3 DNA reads TGTGCCACCAGTGGACAGGGACATGGCTACACCTTC. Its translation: CATSGQGHGYTF.

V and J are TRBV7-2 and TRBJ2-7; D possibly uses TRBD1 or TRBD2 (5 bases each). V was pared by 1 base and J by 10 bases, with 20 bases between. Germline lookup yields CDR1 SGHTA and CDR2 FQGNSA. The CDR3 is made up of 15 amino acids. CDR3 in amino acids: CASSLVRGAGQIQYF. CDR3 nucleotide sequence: TGTGCCAGCAGCTTAGTTAGAGGGGCTGGGCAGATACAGTACTTC.

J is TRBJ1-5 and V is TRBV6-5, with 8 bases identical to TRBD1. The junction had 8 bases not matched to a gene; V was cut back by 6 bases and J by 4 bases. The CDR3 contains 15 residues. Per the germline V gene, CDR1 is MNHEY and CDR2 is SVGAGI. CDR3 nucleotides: TGTGCCAGCAGGACTACAGGGGGGGGAAATCAGCCCCAGCATTTT. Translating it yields CASRTTGGGNQPQHF.

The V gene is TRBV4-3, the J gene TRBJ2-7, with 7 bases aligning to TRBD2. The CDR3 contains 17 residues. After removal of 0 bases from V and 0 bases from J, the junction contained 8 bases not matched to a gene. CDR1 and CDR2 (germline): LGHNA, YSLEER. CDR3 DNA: TGCGCCAGCAGCCAAGATGGAAGCGGGGCGAGCTCCTACGAGCAGTACTTC. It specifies CASSQDGSGASSYEQYF.

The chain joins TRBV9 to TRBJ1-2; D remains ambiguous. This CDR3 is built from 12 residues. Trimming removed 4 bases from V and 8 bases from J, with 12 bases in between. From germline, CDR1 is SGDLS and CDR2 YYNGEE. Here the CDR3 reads CASSTTPGGYTF. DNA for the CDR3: TGTGCCAGCAGCACAACCCCGGGAGGCTACACCTTC.

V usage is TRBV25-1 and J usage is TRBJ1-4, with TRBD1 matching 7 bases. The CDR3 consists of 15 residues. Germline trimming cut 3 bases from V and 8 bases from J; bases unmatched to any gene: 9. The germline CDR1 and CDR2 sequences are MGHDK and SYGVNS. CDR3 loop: CASSEGTEGYEKLFF. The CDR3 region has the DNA TGTGCCAGCAGTGAGGGGACAGAGGGTTACGAAAAACTGTTTTTT.

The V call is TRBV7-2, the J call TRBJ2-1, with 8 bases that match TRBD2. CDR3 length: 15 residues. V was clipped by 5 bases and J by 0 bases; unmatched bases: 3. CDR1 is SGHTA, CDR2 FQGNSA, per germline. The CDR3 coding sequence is TGTGCCAGCAGCCTGGGGACTAGCTCCTACAATGAGCAGTTCTTC. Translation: CASSLGTSSYNEQFF.

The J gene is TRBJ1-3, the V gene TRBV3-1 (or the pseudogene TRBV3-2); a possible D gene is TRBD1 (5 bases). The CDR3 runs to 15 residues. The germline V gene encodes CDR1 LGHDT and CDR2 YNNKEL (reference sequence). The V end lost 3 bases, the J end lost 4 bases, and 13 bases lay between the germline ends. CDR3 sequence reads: CASSQTSSGGNTIYF. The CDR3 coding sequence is TGTGCCAGCAGCCAGACCTCGTCAGGGGGAAACACCATATATTTT.

The CDR3: CASSYKETQYF. In nucleotides, the CDR3 is TGTGCCAGCTCATACAAAGAGACCCAGTACTTC. The rearrangement joins TRBV18 to TRBJ2-5, with D uncertain. V was trimmed by 5 bases and J by 3 bases, leaving 4 bases between them. Germline V gene sequence: CDR1 KGHSH, CDR2 LQKENI. CDR3 length: 11 residues.

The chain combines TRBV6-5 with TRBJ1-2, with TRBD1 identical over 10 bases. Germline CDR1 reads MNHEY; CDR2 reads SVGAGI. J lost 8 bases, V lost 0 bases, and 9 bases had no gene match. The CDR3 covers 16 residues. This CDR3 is CASSYSGTGAQGGYTF. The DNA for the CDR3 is TGTGCCAGCAGTTACTCCGGGACAGGGGCACAGGGAGGCTACACCTTC.

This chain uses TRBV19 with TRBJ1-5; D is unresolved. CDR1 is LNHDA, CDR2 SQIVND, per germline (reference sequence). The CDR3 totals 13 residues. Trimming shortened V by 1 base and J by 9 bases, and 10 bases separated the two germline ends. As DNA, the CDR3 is TGTGCCAGTAGTATAGCCCCCAGCCGGCCCCAGCATTTT. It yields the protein CASSIAPSRPQHF.

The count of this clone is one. CDR3 in amino acids: CASGPGQFDNEQFF. The CDR3 DNA sequence: TGTGCCAGCGGACCTGGACAGTTCGACAATGAGCAGTTCTTC. This chain joins TRBV9 and TRBJ2-1, with D tentatively TRBD1 (6 bases). CDR1 is SGDLS, CDR2 YYNGEE, per germline. V gave up 7 bases and J gave up 5 bases, with 16 bases separating them. The CDR3 sequence is 14 residues long.

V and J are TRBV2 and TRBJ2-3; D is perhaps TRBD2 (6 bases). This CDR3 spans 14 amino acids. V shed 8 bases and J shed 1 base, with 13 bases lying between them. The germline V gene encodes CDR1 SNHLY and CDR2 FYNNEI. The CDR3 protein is CASGELARTDTQYF. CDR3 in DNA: TGTGCCAGCGGGGAACTAGCTCGCACAGATACGCAGTATTTT.

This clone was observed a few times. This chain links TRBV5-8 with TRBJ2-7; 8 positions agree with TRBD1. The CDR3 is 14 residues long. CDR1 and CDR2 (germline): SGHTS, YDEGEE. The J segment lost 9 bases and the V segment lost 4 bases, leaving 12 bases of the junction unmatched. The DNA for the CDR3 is TGTGCCAGCAGCCCCCCAGGACAGGGAATCAGGCAGTACTTC. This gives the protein CASSPPGQGIRQYF.

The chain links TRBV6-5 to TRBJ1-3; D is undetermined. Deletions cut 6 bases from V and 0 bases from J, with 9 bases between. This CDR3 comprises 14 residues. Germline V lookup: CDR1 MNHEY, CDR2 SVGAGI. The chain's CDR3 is CASSSGSSGNTIYF. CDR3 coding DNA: TGTGCCAGCAGCTCCGGGAGCTCTGGAAACACCATATATTTT.

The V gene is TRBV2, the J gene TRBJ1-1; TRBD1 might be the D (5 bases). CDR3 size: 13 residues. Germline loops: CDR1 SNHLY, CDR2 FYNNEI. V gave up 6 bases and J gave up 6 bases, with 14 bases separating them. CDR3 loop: CASSSQGEAEAFF. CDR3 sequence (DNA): TGTGCCAGCAGCAGCCAGGGAGAAGCTGAAGCTTTCTTT.